This T cell receptor beta chain is drawn from a study of T cells in Graves' hyperthyroidism and ophthalmopathy. About this clonotype itself: A much more abundant neighbour one base away suggests this may be a read error.

Orbital computed tomography and thyroid ultrasound, together with serum TRAb and thyroxine and clinical symptoms, were used for diagnoses. Amplified TCR beta CDR3 regions derived from RNA transcripts. RT-PCR in the first round (using the HTBI primer set) targeted the TCR CDR3. TCRdb called the multiplex PCR reads again in MiXCR, with one record for every CDR3 protein. Here the sample spans around 620,000 distinct CDR3 sequences, 46% being singletons. Trimming left V 1 base short and J 5 bases short, with 15 bases between. There are 16 residues in the CDR3. The sequence came from an adult woman with Graves' disease, either hyperthyroidism or ophthalmopathy (not recorded which). Material: peripheral blood or thyroid tissue (not recorded which). The V call is TRBV12-3 or TRBV12-4, the J call TRBJ1-5; tentative D call: TRBD1 (6 bases). The CDR3 is CASSLGGGGCDQPQHF. The CDR3 DNA sequence: TGTGCCAGCAGTTTAGGGGGGGGCGGCTGTGATCAGCCCCAGCATTTT.